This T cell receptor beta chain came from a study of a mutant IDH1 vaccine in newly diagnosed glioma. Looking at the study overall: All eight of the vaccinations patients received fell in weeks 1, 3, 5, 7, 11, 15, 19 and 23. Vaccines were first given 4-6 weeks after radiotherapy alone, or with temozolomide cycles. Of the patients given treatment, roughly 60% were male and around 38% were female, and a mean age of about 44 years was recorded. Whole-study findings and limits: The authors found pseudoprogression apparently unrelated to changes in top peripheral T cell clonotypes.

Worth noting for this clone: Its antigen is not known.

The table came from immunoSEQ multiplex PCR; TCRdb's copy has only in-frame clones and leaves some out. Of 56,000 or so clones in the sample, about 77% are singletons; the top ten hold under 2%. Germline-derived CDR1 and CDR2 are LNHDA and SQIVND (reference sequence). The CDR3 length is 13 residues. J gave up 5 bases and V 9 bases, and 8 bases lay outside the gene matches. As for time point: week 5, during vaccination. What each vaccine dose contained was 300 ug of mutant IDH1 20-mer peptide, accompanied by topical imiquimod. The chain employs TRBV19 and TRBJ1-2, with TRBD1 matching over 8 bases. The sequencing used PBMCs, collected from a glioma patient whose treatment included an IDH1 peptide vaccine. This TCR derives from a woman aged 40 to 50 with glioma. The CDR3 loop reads CASLRGLWYGYTF. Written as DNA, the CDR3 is TGTGCCAGCCTCAGGGGGCTGTGGTATGGCTACACCTTC.